The 2 T cell receptor beta chains reported below all come from one sample, sequenced in a study of blood T cell repertoires in COVID-19. Assay: immunoSEQ multiplex PCR; the TCRdb copy retains only in-frame clones and omits some. The sample has fewer than 40,000 clones, just under 85% seen once. Specimen: peripheral blood. Every receptor here comes from a human donor in a cohort sampled during active COVID-19.

This clone appeared once. The chain carries TRBV19 and TRBJ1-2, with D perhaps matching TRBD1 (5 bases). Germline CDR1 is LNHDA and CDR2 is SQIVND (reference sequence). The V end was cut by 2 bases, the J end by 5 bases, with 12 bases between. CDR3 length: 14 amino acids. In DNA form, the CDR3 reads TGTGCCAGTAGTATACCCGGACACGGGTATGGCTACACCTTC. Translation: CASSIPGHGYGYTF.

The chain employs TRBV19 and TRBJ1-2, with TRBD1 identical over 10 bases. CDR1 is LNHDA and CDR2 is SQIVND in the germline V gene (reference sequence). The CDR3 totals 13 residues. V gave up 5 bases and J gave up 5 bases; unmatched junction bases: 2. The CDR3, as DNA: TGTGCCAGTAGTTCGGACAGGGGGTATGGCTACACCTTC. It encodes CASSSDRGYGYTF.